These 2 T cell receptor beta chains were sequenced from one sample in a study of blood T cell repertoires in COVID-19. This table comes from immunoSEQ multiplex PCR, and its TCRdb copy is limited to in-frame clones, with some not included. The table records approximately 100,000 clones, about 85% of them present only once. Sequenced material: peripheral blood. These receptors came from a man aged 60 to 69 with acute or convalescent COVID-19.

The V call is TRBV19, the J call TRBJ2-1; TRBD1 agrees at 8 bases. Looked up from germline, CDR1 is LNHDA and CDR2 is SQIVND (reference sequence). The V and J ends lost 1 base and 0 bases, in that order; junction bases with no gene match: 8. This CDR3 spans 18 amino acids. CDR3 protein: CASSIGQGRFRSYNEQFF. The CDR3, as DNA: TGTGCCAGTAGTATAGGACAGGGGAGGTTCCGCTCCTACAATGAGCAGTTCTTC.

The J gene is TRBJ1-1, the V gene TRBV28; D unresolved. The V end was cut by 5 bases, the J end by 1 base, with 8 bases between. The CDR3 length is 13 residues. CDR1 and CDR2 (germline): MDHEN, SYDVKM. The CDR3 DNA reads TGTGCCAGCAGTCCGAGTAAGAACACTGAAGCTTTCTTT. It encodes CASSPSKNTEAFF.